This T cell receptor beta chain is from a study of blood T cell repertoires in COVID-19. Methods used by the authors: Reference gene primer amplification gave nucleated cell count estimates. The repertoire was sequenced with immunoSEQ multiplex PCR; TCRdb's copy has only in-frame clones and lacks some. D and trimming come from the DNA, and the V and J calls and clone size come from that table. The sample records tens of thousands of clones, almost 90% being singletons. The CDR3 is 14 amino acids. With V trimmed by 9 bases and J by 1 base, 8 bases remained unmatched. The germline V gene encodes CDR1 MRHNA and CDR2 SNTAGT.

The rearrangement uses TRBV6-4 and TRBJ1-1; 7 bases are a match to TRBD1. Sequenced material: peripheral blood. The clonotype comes from a human donor in a cohort sampled during active COVID-19. CDR3 nucleotides: TGTGCCAGTCGCGAGGGGGCGGCGAACACTGAAGCTTTCTTT. This encodes CASREGAANTEAFF.